This T cell receptor beta chain was recorded in a study of T cells in Graves' hyperthyroidism and ophthalmopathy. Exclusion criteria comprised uncontrolled infection, other autoimmune disease, pregnancy or lactation. Points on this clonotype: Its matching antigen is unknown.

Study-wide points: Most expanded thyroid clonotypes above 0.001 also appeared in blood.

Amplification of TCR beta CDR3 regions used RNA as the template. In the first-round RT-PCR of the TCR CDR3, the HTBI primer set was used. Each CDR3 protein is one row after TCRdb ran MiXCR on the multiplex PCR reads. The sample has around 580,000 distinct CDR3 sequences, more than 45% seen once. The V gene lost 8 bases and the J gene lost 3 bases, with 19 bases spanning the gap. Per germline, CDR1 SQVTM and CDR2 ANQGSEA. The CDR3 sequence is 14 residues long. Sample: peripheral blood or thyroid tissue (not recorded which). The chain recombines TRBV29-1 with TRBJ1-1; D is ambiguous. The receptor was isolated from a woman between 18 and 29 years old with Graves' hyperthyroidism. The chain's CDR3 is CSQVGRTTDTEAFF. CDR3 DNA: TGCAGCCAAGTCGGACGGACGACCGACACTGAAGCTTTCTTT.